These 18 T cell receptor beta chains originate from one sample sequenced in a study of a mutant IDH1 vaccine in newly diagnosed glioma. Regarding time point: baseline, week 1 (first vaccination visit). The sample's treatment: pre-vaccination baseline after standard-of-care therapy. Some clones are missing from TCRdb's copy, which holds only in-frame ones; the method was immunoSEQ multiplex PCR. This sample has over 75,000 clones, with just under 80% found just once. The sample in question was PBMCs, obtained from a glioma patient treated with radiotherapy, temozolomide or both. These receptors all stem from a man in his forties or fifties with glioma.

The rearrangement links TRBV6-1 to TRBJ1-5; the D gene is possibly TRBD1 (5 bases). The CDR3 is 15 amino acids. V shed 6 bases and J shed 3 bases, with 15 bases lying between them. Germline V gene data show CDR1 as MNHNS and CDR2 as SASEGT. The chain's CDR3 is CASSPSLGDNQPQHF. In DNA, the CDR3 is TGTGCCAGCAGCCCTAGCTTAGGGGACAATCAGCCCCAGCATTTT.

The sample holds one count of this clone. This chain connects TRBV5-4 to TRBJ2-6; D not resolved. CDR1 and CDR2 from the germline V gene are SGHNT and YYREEE (reference sequence). The CDR3 consists of 16 residues. V gave up 0 bases and J gave up 0 bases, with 7 bases separating them. The CDR3 sequence is CASSLDASSGANVLTF. In DNA, the CDR3 is TGTGCCAGCAGCTTGGATGCAAGCTCTGGGGCCAACGTCCTGACTTTC. Full variable domain (outside the CDR3, taken from reference TRBV5-4 and TRBJ2-6): ETGVTQSPTHLIKTRGQQVTLRCSSQSGHNTVSWYQQALGQGPQFIFQYYREEENGRGNFPPRFSGLQFPNYSSELNVNALELDDSALYLCASSLDASSGANVLTFGAGSRLTVL.

The chain links TRBV28 to TRBJ1-1, with a tentative D call TRBD1 (6 bases). Germline V gives CDR1 MDHEN, CDR2 SYDVKM. The V and J ends lost 2 bases and 4 bases respectively, with 14 bases between them. The length of the CDR3 is 15 residues. DNA of the CDR3: TGTGCCAGCAGTTTACTAGGGGGACCAGGCACTGAAGCTTTCTTT. Residues: CASSLLGGPGTEAFF. The complete variable domain, with remaining parts taken from reference TRBV28 and TRBJ1-1, reads DVKVTQSSRYLVKRTGEKVFLECVQDMDHENMFWYRQDPGLGLRLIYFSYDVKMKEKGDIPEGYSVSREKKERFSLILESASTNQTSMYLCASSLLGGPGTEAFFGQGTRLTVV.

The rearrangement joins TRBV7-2 to TRBJ2-3, with D possibly matching TRBD2 (5 bases). Trimming shortened V by 0 bases and J by 3 bases, and 13 bases separated the two germline ends. Germline V lookup: CDR1 SGHTA, CDR2 FQGNSA. CDR3 length equals 16 residues. In DNA form, the CDR3 reads TGTGCCAGCAGCTTAGCGCTCGGGCGGGTAACAGATACGCAGTATTTT. This encodes CASSLALGRVTDTQYF.

The chain combines TRBV2 with TRBJ2-5, with TRBD1 identical over 7 bases. Germline loops: CDR1 SNHLY, CDR2 FYNNEI. The CDR3 runs to 14 residues. The trim removed 6 bases at V and 4 bases at J, leaving 8 bases unmatched. Here the CDR3 DNA reads TGTGCCAGCAGCCCGACAGGGATGGGAGAGACCCAGTACTTC. Translated: CASSPTGMGETQYF.

V and J are TRBV5-4 and TRBJ1-1, with a weak D call TRBD1 (5 bases). The V end was cut by 8 bases, the J end by 0 bases, with 20 bases between. Germline V CDR1 and CDR2: SGHNT, YYREEE (reference sequence). This CDR3 comprises 16 residues. As DNA, the CDR3 is TGTGCCAGTAAAGTAGGAGGGACCGGGCTGAACACTGAAGCTTTCTTT. This translates into CASKVGGTGLNTEAFF.

The chain joins TRBV6-5 to TRBJ1-1; a weak D match, TRBD1 (6 bases). This CDR3 spans 13 amino acids. Deletions cut 6 bases from V and 6 bases from J, with 14 bases between. Germline lookup yields CDR1 MNHEY and CDR2 SVGAGI. The CDR3 loop reads CASRKTGGAEAFF. The CDR3 DNA reads as TGTGCCAGCAGGAAGACAGGTGGGGCTGAAGCTTTCTTT.

The chain recombines TRBV6-5 with TRBJ2-5, with D possibly matching TRBD1 (5 bases). CDR1 and CDR2 (germline): MNHEY, SVGAGI. V was shortened by 0 bases and J by 2 bases, with 13 bases between the two germline ends. This CDR3 has 16 amino acids. The CDR3 is CASSYSGVVGQETQYF. CDR3 DNA sequence: TGTGCCAGCAGTTACTCAGGGGTTGTAGGGCAAGAGACCCAGTACTTC.

This clone was recorded only once. The J gene is TRBJ2-2, the V gene TRBV12-5; 8 bases fit TRBD2. The trim removed 7 bases at V and 7 bases at J, leaving 8 bases unmatched. Germline CDR1 LGHNT, CDR2 FRNRAP. CDR3 length: 14 residues. The CDR3 protein is CASAPSGRSGELFF. The DNA of the CDR3 is TGTGCTAGTGCCCCGAGCGGGAGAAGCGGGGAGCTGTTTTTT.

The chain employs TRBV2 and TRBJ2-1, with 7 bases matching TRBD2. J gave up 0 bases and V 6 bases, and 5 bases lay outside the gene matches. CDR3 size: 15 residues. Germline loops: CDR1 SNHLY, CDR2 FYNNEI. CDR3 coding DNA: TGTGCCAGCAGGATAGCGGGCAGCTCCTACAATGAGCAGTTCTTC. Translating gives CASRIAGSSYNEQFF.

For the CDR3, the DNA is TGTGCTAGTGGTCCCGGGTTCGGGGGCTACAATGAGCAGTTCTTC. Amino acids: CASGPGFGGYNEQFF. This sequence joins TRBV12-5 and TRBJ2-1; possible D gene TRBD2, 6 bases. The CDR3 extends over 15 amino acids. Germline values: CDR1 LGHNT, CDR2 FRNRAP. With 5 bases removed from V and 3 bases from J, the gap between germline ends came to 14 bases.

The chain has TRBV2 and TRBJ2-7; D is perhaps TRBD2 (5 bases). Per germline, CDR1 SNHLY and CDR2 FYNNEI. This CDR3 is 12 amino acids long. V dropped 6 bases and J dropped 3 bases, with 9 bases sitting between them. The CDR3 spells CASSGLVYEQYF. CDR3 in DNA: TGTGCCAGCAGCGGACTGGTCTACGAGCAGTACTTC.

The V and J genes are TRBV19 and TRBJ2-2, with TRBD2 matching 7 bases. This CDR3 spans 17 amino acids. The germline CDR1 and CDR2 sequences are LNHDA and SQIVND (reference sequence). The J segment lost 0 bases and the V segment lost 6 bases, leaving 10 bases of the junction unmatched. The CDR3 region is CASSLRASGANTGELFF. In nucleotides, the CDR3 is TGTGCCAGTAGCCTGAGGGCTAGCGGAGCGAACACCGGGGAGCTGTTTTTT. The complete variable domain, with remaining parts taken from reference TRBV19 and TRBJ2-2, reads DGGITQSPKYLFRKEGQNVTLSCEQNLNHDAMYWYRQDPGQGLRLIYYSQIVNDFQKGDIAEGYSVSREKKESFPLTVTSAQKNPTAFYLCASSLRASGANTGELFFGEGSRLTVL.

The chain joins TRBV6-1 to TRBJ1-5; D gene uncertain. This CDR3 has 13 amino acids. The germline CDR1 and CDR2 sequences are MNHNS and SASEGT. V was clipped by 3 bases and J by 6 bases, with 9 bases between them. In DNA form, the CDR3 reads TGTGCCAGCAGTGAGAGATTAGGTCAGCCCCAGCATTTT. Translation: CASSERLGQPQHF.

The V call is TRBV23-1, the J call TRBJ2-2, with D perhaps assigned TRBD1 or TRBD2 (5 bases each). TRBV23-1 is an ORF; its function is uncertain. The CDR3 has 15 residues. Trimming stripped 2 bases from V and 5 bases from J, with 12 bases between. CDR3 loop: CASSQGQGETGELFF. CDR3 coding DNA: TGCGCCAGCAGTCAAGGGCAGGGAGAAACCGGGGAGCTGTTTTTT.

The rearrangement joins TRBV6-6 to TRBJ2-1; D might be TRBD2 (6 bases). Trimming took off 4 bases at V and 2 bases at J, with 9 bases between the two ends. Germline lookup yields CDR1 MNHNY and CDR2 SVGAGI (reference sequence). CDR3 length: 14 residues. CDR3 DNA sequence: TGTGCCAGCAGTTTGGGGGGACCCTACAATGAGCAGTTCTTC. Protein product: CASSLGGPYNEQFF.

The rearrangement joins TRBV9 to TRBJ2-3, with 7 positions matching TRBD1. Germline V lookup: CDR1 SGDLS, CDR2 YYNGEE. Trimming took 0 bases from V and 9 from J; bases not matched to a gene: 1. This CDR3 has 12 residues. As DNA, the CDR3 is TGTGCCAGCAGCGTAGAGACAGGGACGCAGTATTTT. Protein sequence: CASSVETGTQYF. Complete variable domain (other parts from reference TRBV9 and TRBJ2-3): DSGVTQTPKHLITATGQRVTLRCSPRSGDLSVYWYQQSLDQGLQFLIQYYNGEERAKGNILERFSAQQFPDLHSELNLSSLELGDSALYFCASSVETGTQYFGPGTRLTVL.

The gene calls are TRBV5-5 and TRBJ2-3, with D possibly matching TRBD2 (5 bases). Germline V gives CDR1 SGHKS, CDR2 YYEKEE (reference sequence). V dropped 4 bases and J dropped 0 bases, with 15 bases sitting between them. The CDR3 loop spans 16 amino acids. In DNA, the CDR3 is TGTGCCAGCAGCCTCGGACGGGGTTCTAGCACAGATACGCAGTATTTT. It yields the protein CASSLGRGSSTDTQYF.